Below, 5 T cell receptor beta chains from the same sample are listed, as sequenced in a study of blood T cell repertoires in COVID-19. Sequencing used immunoSEQ multiplex PCR; TCRdb keeps in-frame clones, though not all of them. The table lists 110,000 to 150,000 clones, 65% to 80% of them singletons. Sequenced input: peripheral blood. Receptors originate from a man in his 60s with acute or convalescent COVID-19.

This chain links TRBV25-1 with TRBJ2-2; TRBD2 matches 9 bases. This CDR3 contains 15 residues. Unmatched junction bases numbered 6, after V lost 3 bases and J lost 7 bases. Germline values: CDR1 MGHDK, CDR2 SYGVNS. The DNA for the CDR3 is TGTGCCAGCAGTGACGTTCGCGGGAGGGGCGGGGAGCTGTTTTTT. Translating gives CASSDVRGRGGELFF. Variable domain in full (rest from reference TRBV25-1 and TRBJ2-2): EADIYQTPRYLVIGTGKKITLECSQTMGHDKMYWYQQDPGMELHLIHYSYGVNSTEKGDLSSESTVSRIRTEHFPLTLESARPSHTSQYLCASSDVRGRGGELFFGEGSRLTVL.

The chain employs TRBV5-1 and TRBJ2-5, with a weak D call TRBD1 (5 bases). The length of the CDR3 is 14 residues. Between the trimmed V and J ends, which lost 4 bases and 5 bases, there was a span of 15 bases. The V gene's germline CDR1 is SGHRS and CDR2 YFSETQ. This CDR3 reads CASSPQPGLETQYF. CDR3 in DNA: TGCGCCAGCAGCCCCCAACCAGGGCTTGAGACCCAGTACTTC.

For the CDR3, the DNA is TGTGCCAGCAGCCCACCGACAGGGGTCGACGAAAAACTGTTTTTT. It yields the protein CASSPPTGVDEKLFF. This rearrangement joins TRBV7-9 to TRBJ1-4, with 8 bases fitting TRBD1. CDR1 is SEHNR and CDR2 is FQNEAQ in the germline V gene (reference sequence). The CDR3 contains 15 residues. J was trimmed by 8 bases and V by 5 bases; bases with no gene match: 10. The full variable domain, its missing parts supplied by reference TRBV7-9 and TRBJ1-4, is DTGVSQNPRHKITKRGQNVTFRCDPISEHNRLYWYRQTLGQGPEFLTYFQNEAQLEKSRLLSDRFSAERPKGSFSTLEIQRTEQGDSAMYLCASSPPTGVDEKLFFGSGTQLSVL.

This clone was detected once. The CDR3 DNA reads TGTGCCAGCAGCTTGGCCCGACAGGGACAGCACAATGAGCAGTTCTTC. Its translation: CASSLARQGQHNEQFF. The chain joins TRBV5-5 to TRBJ2-1; TRBD1 aligns across 7 bases. The junction had 8 bases not matched to a gene; V was cut back by 0 bases and J by 5 bases. Germline V gene sequence: CDR1 SGHKS, CDR2 YYEKEE (reference sequence). CDR3 length: 16 amino acids.

This chain joins TRBV7-2 and TRBJ2-7, with D maybe TRBD2 (5 bases). Germline V gene sequence: CDR1 SGHTA, CDR2 FQGNSA. This CDR3 comprises 15 residues. Deletions cut 5 bases from V and 0 bases from J, with 14 bases between. CDR3 nucleotides: TGTGCCAGCAGCAACGAAGCGGATAGCTCCTACGAGCAGTACTTC. It codes for CASSNEADSSYEQYF.